This TCR beta chain comes out of a study of shared clonotypes between healthy human individuals. Study-wide background: The cohort comprised a couple of women and three men. Their ages spanned 18 to 49 years. Three plates were used per donor for CD4 naive, three for CD4 memory, two for CD8 naive and one for CD8 memory.

Germline values: CDR1 SGHRS, CDR2 YFSETQ. This CDR3 comprises 14 residues. V lost 0 bases, J lost 0 bases, and 6 bases lay in between. As originally analysed: Because ImmunoSEQ provided only junction sequences with no quality scores, the filtering differed. Method: immunoSEQ multiplex PCR; TCRdb's copy keeps in-frame clones and lacks some. The DNA was the basis for D and trimming; V, J and clone size are from that table. The sample lists some 790,000 clones; 72% were seen once. Researchers partitioned CD4+ cells into CD45RA+ naive and CD45RA-negative memory subsets. The J gene is TRBJ1-2, the V gene TRBV5-1, with D hard to call. What was sequenced was memory CD4+ T cells sorted from blood. Subset meaning: CD45RA-negative fraction. The TCR sequence derives from a woman under 40 in good health. CDR3 coding DNA: TGCGCCAGCAGCTTGGACGGGGCTAACTATGGCTACACCTTC. This sequence encodes CASSLDGANYGYTF.